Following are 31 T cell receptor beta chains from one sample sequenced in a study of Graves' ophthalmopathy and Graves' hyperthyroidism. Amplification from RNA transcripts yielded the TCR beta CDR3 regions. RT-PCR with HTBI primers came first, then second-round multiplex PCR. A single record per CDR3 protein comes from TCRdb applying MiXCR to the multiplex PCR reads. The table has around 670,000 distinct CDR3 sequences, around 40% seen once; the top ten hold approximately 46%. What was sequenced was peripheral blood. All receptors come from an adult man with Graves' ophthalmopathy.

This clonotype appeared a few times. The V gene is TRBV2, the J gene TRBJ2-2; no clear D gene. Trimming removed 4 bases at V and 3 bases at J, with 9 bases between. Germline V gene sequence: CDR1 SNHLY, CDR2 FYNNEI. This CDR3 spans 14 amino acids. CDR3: CASSASGHTGELFF. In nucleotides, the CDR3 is TGTGCCAGCAGTGCCTCAGGCCACACCGGGGAGCTGTTTTTT.

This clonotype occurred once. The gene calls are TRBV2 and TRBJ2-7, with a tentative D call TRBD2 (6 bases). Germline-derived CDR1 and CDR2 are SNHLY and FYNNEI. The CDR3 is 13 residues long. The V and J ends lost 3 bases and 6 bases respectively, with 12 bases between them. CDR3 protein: CASSEGGTCEQYF. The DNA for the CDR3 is TGTGCCAGCAGTGAGGGGGGAACCTGCGAGCAGTACTTC.

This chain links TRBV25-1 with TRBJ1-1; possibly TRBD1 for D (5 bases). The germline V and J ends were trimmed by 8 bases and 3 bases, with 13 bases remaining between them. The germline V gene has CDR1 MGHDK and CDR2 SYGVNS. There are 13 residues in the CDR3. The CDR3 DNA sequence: TGTGCCAGCGCGGGGGGAAGGGACACTGAAGCTTTCTTT. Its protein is CASAGGRDTEAFF.

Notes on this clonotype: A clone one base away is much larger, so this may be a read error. For the CDR3, the DNA is TGTGCCAGCAGCTTTGGGGCATTCCAAGAGACCCAGTACTTC. This translates into CASSFGAFQETQYF. The chain combines TRBV12-1 with TRBJ2-5. TRBV12-1 is assigned pseudogene status. CDR3 length: 14 amino acids.

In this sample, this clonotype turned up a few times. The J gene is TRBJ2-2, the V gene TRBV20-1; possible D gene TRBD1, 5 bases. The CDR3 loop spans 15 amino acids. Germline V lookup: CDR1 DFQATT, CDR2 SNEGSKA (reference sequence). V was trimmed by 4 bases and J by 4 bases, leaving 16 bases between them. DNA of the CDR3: TGCAGTGCTAACCCTGCAGGGCAGAGCACCGGGGAGCTGTTTTTT. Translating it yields CSANPAGQSTGELFF.

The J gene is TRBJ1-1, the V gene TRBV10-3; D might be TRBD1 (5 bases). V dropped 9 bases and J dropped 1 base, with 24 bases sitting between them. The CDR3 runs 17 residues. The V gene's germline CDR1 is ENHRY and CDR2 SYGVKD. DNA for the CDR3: TGTGCCATTTATCATCGCCGGAAGGCGGGGGGGAACACTGAAGCTTTCTTT. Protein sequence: CAIYHRRKAGGNTEAFF.

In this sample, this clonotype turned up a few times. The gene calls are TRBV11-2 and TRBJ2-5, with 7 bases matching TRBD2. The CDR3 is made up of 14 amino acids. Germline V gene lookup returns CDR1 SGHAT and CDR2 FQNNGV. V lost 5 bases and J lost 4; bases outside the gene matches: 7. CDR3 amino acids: CASSPTWGGETQYF. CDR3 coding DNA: TGTGCCAGCAGCCCGACCTGGGGGGGAGAGACCCAGTACTTC.

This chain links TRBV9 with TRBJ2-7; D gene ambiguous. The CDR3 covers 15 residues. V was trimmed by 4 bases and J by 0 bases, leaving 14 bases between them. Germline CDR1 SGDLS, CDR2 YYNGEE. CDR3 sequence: CASSQDPLSSYEQYF. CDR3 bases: TGTGCCAGCAGCCAAGATCCGTTAAGCTCCTACGAGCAGTACTTC.

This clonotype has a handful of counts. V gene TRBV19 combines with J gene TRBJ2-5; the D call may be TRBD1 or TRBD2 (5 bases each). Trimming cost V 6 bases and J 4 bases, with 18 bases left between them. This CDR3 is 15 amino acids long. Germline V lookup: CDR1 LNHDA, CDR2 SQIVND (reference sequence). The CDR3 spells CASSPMGVPRETQYF. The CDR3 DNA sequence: TGTGCCAGTAGCCCTATGGGGGTTCCGAGAGAGACCCAGTACTTC.

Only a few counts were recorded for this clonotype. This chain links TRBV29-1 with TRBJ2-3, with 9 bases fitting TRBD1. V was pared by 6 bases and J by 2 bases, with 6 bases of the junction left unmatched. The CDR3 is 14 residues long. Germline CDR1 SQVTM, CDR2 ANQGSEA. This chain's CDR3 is CSVRDRDITDTQYF. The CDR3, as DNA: TGCAGCGTCCGGGACAGGGACATCACAGATACGCAGTATTTT.

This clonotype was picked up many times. As DNA, the CDR3 is TGTGCCAGCAGCAACCTAGGGGGGACGAACTATGGCTACACCTTC. It translates to CASSNLGGTNYGYTF. V usage is TRBV2 and J usage is TRBJ1-2; possible D gene TRBD1, 6 bases. V was cut by 6 bases and J by 2 bases, with 16 bases left in between. The germline V gene encodes CDR1 SNHLY and CDR2 FYNNEI. CDR3 length: 15 residues. The entire variable domain, with the rest obtained from reference TRBV2 and TRBJ1-2, is as follows: EPEVTQTPSHQVTQMGQEVILRCVPISNHLYFYWYRQILGQKVEFLVSFYNNEISEKSEIFDDQFSVERPDGSNFTLKIRSTKLEDSAMYFCASSNLGGTNYGYTFGSGTRLTVV.

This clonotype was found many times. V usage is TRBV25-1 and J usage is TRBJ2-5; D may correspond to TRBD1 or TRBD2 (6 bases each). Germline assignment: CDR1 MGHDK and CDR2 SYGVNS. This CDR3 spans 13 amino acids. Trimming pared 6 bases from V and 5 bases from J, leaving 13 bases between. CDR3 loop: CASSVRGGETQYF. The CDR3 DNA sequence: TGTGCCAGCAGCGTTCGAGGGGGGGAGACCCAGTACTTC.

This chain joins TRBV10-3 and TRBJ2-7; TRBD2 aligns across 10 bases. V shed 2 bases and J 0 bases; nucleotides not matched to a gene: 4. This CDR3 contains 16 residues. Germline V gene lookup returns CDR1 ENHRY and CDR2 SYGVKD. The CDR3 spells CAISEAAGGSSYEQYF. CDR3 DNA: TGTGCCATCAGTGAGGCAGCGGGAGGGAGCTCCTACGAGCAGTACTTC.

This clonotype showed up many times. The CDR3 DNA reads TGTGCCAGCAGCCAAGCTGCCGGAGGGGCCTCCGAGCAGTACTTC. This gives the protein CASSQAAGGASEQYF. This rearrangement joins TRBV4-2 to TRBJ2-7, with TRBD2 as a possible D gene (6 bases). CDR1 is LGHNA and CDR2 is YNFKEQ in the germline V gene. V lost 1 base and J 6 bases, leaving 16 bases between the germline ends. The CDR3 has 15 residues.

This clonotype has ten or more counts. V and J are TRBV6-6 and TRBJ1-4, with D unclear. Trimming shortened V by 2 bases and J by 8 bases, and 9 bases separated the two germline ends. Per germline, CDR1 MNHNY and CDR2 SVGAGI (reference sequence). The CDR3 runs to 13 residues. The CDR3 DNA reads TGTGCCAGCAGTTACAGGGTTGGCGAAAAACTGTTTTTT. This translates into CASSYRVGEKLFF.

Written as DNA, the CDR3 is TGTGCCAGCAGCCCCGGGACTAGCGGGAGGAGAACAGATACGCAGTATTTT. It encodes CASSPGTSGRRTDTQYF. The chain recombines TRBV7-9 with TRBJ2-3, with 15 bases that match TRBD2. The CDR3 spans 17 residues. V lost 5 bases and J lost 3; bases outside the gene matches: 6. Germline V gene sequence: CDR1 SEHNR, CDR2 FQNEAQ (reference sequence).

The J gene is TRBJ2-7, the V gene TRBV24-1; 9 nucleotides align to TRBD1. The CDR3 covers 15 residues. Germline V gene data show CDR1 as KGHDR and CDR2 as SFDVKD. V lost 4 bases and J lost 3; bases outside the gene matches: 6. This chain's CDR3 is CATSDAGQGGYEQYF. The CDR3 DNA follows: TGTGCCACCAGTGACGCGGGACAGGGAGGCTACGAGCAGTACTTC.

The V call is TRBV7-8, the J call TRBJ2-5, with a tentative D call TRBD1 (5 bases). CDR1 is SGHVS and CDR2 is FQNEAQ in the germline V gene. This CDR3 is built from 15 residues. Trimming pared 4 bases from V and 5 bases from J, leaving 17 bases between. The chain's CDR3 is CASSSQGAKLETQYF. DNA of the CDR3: TGTGCCAGCAGCTCCCAAGGGGCTAAGTTGGAGACCCAGTACTTC.

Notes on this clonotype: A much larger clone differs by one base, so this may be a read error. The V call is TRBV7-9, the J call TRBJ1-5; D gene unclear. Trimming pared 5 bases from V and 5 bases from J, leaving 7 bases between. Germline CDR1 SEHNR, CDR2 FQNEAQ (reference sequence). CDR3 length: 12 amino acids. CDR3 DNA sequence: TGTGCCAGCAGCGCACCCGATCAGCCCCAGCATTTT. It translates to CASSAPDQPQHF.

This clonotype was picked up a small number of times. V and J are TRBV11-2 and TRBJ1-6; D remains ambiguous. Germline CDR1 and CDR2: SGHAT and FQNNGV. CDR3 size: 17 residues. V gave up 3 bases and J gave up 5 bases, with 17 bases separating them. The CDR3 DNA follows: TGTGCCAGCAGCTTCCGGAGCGCGGGTACTAATAATTCACCCCTCCACTTT. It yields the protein CASSFRSAGTNNSPLHF.

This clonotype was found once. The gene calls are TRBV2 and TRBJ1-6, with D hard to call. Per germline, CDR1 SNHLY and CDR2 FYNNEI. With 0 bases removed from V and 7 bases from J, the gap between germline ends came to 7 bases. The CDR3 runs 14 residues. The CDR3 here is CASSEAGFNSPLHF. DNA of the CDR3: TGTGCCAGCAGTGAAGCAGGGTTCAATTCACCCCTCCACTTT.

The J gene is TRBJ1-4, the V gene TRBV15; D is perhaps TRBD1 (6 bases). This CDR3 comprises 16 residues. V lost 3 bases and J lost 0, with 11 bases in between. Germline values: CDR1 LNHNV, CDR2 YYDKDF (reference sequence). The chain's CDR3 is CATSRGGGTTNEKLFF. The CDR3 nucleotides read TGTGCCACCAGCAGGGGAGGGGGGACAACTAATGAAAAACTGTTTTTT.

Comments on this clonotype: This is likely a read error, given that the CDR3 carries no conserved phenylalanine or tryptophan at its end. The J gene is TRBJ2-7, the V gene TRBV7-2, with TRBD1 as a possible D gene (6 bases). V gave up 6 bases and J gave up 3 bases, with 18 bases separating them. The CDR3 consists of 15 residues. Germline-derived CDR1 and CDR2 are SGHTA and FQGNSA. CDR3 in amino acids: CASSINWAGDYEQYC. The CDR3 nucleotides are TGTGCCAGCAGTATCAACTGGGCAGGGGACTACGAGCAGTACTGC.

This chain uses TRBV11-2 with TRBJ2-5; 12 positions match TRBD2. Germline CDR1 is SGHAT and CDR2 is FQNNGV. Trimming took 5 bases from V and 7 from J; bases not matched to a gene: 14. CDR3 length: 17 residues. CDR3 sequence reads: CASSAYPLAGGPGTQYF. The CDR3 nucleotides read TGTGCCAGCAGCGCCTACCCCCTAGCGGGGGGGCCGGGGACCCAGTACTTC.

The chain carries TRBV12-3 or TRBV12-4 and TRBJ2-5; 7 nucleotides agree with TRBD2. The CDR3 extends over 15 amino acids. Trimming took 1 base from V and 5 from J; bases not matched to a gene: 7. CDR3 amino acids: CASSLGRGLSETQYF. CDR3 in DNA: TGTGCCAGCAGTTTAGGGAGGGGACTATCGGAGACCCAGTACTTC.

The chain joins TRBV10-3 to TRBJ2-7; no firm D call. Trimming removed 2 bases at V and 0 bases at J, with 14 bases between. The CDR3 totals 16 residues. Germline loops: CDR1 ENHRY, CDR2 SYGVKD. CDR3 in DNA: TGTGCCATCAGTGAGAGGTCCCGAAGGAGCTCCTACGAGCAGTACTTC. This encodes CAISERSRRSSYEQYF.

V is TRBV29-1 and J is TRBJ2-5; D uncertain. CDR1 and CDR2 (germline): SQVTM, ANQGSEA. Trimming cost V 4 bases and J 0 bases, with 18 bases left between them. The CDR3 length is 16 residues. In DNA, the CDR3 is TGCAGCGTTGGCCCCACACCGGGCAGGTACCAAGAGACCCAGTACTTC. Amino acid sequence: CSVGPTPGRYQETQYF.

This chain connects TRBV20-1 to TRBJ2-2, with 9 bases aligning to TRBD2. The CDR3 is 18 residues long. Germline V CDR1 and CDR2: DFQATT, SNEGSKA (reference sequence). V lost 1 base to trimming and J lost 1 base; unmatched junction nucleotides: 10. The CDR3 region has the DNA TGCAGTGCTAGAGGGCCAGCGGGGGGTCTGGTGAACACCGGGGAGCTGTTTTTT. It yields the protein CSARGPAGGLVNTGELFF.

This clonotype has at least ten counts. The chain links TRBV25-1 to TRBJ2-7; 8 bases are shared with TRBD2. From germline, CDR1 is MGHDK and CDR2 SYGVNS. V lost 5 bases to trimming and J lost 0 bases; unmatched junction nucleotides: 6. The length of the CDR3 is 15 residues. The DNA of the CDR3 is TGTGCCAGCAGTAGGAGCGGGAGTAGCTCCTACGAGCAGTACTTC. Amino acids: CASSRSGSSSYEQYF.

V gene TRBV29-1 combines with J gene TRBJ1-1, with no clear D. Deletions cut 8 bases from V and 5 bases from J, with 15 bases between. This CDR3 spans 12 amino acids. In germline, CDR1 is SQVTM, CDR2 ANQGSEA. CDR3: CSFIRQETEAFF. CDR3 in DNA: TGCAGCTTTATCCGGCAGGAGACTGAAGCTTTCTTT. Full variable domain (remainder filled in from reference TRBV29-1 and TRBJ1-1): SAVISQKPSRDICQRGTSLTIQCQVDSQVTMMFWYRQQPGQSLTLIATANQGSEATYESGFVIDKFPISRPNLTFSTLTVSNMSPEDSSIYLCSFIRQETEAFFGQGTRLTVV.

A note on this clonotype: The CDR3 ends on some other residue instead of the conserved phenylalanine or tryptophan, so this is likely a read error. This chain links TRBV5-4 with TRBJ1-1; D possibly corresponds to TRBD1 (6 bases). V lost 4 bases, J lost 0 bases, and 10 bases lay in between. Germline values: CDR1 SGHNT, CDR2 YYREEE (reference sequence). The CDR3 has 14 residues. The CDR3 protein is CASSGGDMNTEAFS. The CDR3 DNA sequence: TGTGCCAGCAGCGGAGGGGACATGAACACTGAAGCTTTCTCT.